The entry below describes one TCR beta chain. Its antigen is unidentified. This specimen comes from a study of T cell responses to AZD1222 COVID-19 vaccine. Study-wide points: Spike as a whole was targeted by vaccine-associated CD4 TCRs, dominant at 160-218 and 743-854. Reportedly, close to half of spike-specific TCRs are directed against unmutated variant regions. Donor demographics were predominantly white British with a female majority; clonal diversity may be underestimated.

Clones were sequenced by immunoSEQ multiplex PCR, and TCRdb holds only the in-frame ones, with some missing. The sample records about 78,000 clones, around nine tenths being singletons. Combined were second doses at about 4 or about 12 weeks. Germline lookup yields CDR1 KGHSH and CDR2 LQKENI. V was pared by 6 bases and J by 1 base, with 15 bases between. This CDR3 is built from 15 residues. The source material was peripheral blood, sampled 28 days after the second AZD1222 dose. J is TRBJ1-1 and V is TRBV18, with D perhaps TRBD1 (5 bases). The TCR was taken from an adult who received the AZD1222 COVID-19 vaccine. The DNA of the CDR3 is TGTGCCAGCTCTCCGAGTCAGGGAACGAACACTGAAGCTTTCTTT. Residues: CASSPSQGTNTEAFF.